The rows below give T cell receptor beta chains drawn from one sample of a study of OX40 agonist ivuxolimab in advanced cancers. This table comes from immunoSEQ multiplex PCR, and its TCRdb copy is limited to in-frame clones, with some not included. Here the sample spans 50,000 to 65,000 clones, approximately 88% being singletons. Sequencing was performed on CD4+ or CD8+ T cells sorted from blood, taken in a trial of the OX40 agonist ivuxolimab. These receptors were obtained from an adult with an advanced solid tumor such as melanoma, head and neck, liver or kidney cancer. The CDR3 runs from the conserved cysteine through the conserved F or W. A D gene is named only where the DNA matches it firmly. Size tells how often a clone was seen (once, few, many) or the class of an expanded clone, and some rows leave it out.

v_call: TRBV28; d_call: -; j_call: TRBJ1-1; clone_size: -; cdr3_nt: TGTGCCAGCAGCACCCCCCATGGAGGGGGAGTTGAAGCTTTCTTT; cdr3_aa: CASSTPHGGGVEAFF
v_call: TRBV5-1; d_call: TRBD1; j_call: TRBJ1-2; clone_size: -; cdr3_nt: TGCGCCAGCAGCTTGCCGGGACAGGGGAATGGCTACACCTTC; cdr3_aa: CASSLPGQGNGYTF
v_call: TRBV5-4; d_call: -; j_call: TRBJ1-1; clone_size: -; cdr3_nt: TGTGCCAGCAGCTTGGATGGGGTTCTGAACACTGAAGCTTTCTTT; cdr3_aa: CASSLDGVLNTEAFF
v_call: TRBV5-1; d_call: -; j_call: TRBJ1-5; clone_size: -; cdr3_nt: TGCGCCAGCAGCTTGTTAGGTCGACTGGGTTTATGGCAGCCCCAGCATTTT; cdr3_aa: CASSLLGRLGLWQPQHF
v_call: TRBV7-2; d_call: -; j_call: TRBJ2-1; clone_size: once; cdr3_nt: TGTGCCAGCAGCTTCCTAGATGAGCAGTTCTTC; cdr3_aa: CASSFLDEQFF
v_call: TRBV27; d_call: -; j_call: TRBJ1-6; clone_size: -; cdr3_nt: TGTGCCAGCAGACCCCTGGGTTCACCCCTCCACTTT; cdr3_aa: CASRPLGSPLHF
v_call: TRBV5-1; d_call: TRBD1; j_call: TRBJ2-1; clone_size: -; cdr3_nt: TGCGCCAGCAGTTTTGCTGGACAGGGGTACAATGAGCAGTTCTTC; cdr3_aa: CASSFAGQGYNEQFF
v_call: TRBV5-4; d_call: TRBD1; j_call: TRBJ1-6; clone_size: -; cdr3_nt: TGTGCCAGCAGCTTGCGGGACAGGGCTTCACCCCTCCACTTT; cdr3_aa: CASSLRDRASPLHF
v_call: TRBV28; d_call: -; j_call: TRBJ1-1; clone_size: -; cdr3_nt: TGTGCCAGCAGTTTAGGGAGTTGGGCAGGGGCGAAGAACACTGAAGCTTTCTTT; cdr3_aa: CASSLGSWAGAKNTEAFF
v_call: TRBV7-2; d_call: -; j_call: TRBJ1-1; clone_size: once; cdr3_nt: TGTGCCAGCAGCTTGCTGGGGGAGACTGAAGCTTTCTTT; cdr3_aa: CASSLLGETEAFF
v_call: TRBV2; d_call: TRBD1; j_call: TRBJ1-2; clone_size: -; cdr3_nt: TGTGCCAGCAGCTTAACAGGACAGGGGGTTGGCTACACCTTC; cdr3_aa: CASSLTGQGVGYTF
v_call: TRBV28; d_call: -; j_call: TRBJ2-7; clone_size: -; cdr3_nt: TGTGCTACAGGGTCGGACTACGAGCAGTACTTC; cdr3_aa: CATGSDYEQYF
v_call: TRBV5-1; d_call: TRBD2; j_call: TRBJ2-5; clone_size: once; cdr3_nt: TGCGCCAGCAGCTTGGTACTAGCGGGGAGGGAGACCCAGTACTTC; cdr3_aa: CASSLVLAGRETQYF
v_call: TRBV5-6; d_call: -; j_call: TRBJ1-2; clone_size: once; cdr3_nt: TGTGCCAGCAGCCCTAGATCGGGCGGCTACACCTTC; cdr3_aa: CASSPRSGGYTF
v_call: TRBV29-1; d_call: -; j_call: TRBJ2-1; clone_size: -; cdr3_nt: TGCAGCGTTGATGGGGGCTGGTACAATGAGCAGTTCTTC; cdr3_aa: CSVDGGWYNEQFF
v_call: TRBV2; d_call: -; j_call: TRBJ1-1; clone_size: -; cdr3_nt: TGTGCCAGCAGCGTTGGGGTATGGGGAGCTTTCTTT; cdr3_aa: CASSVGVWGAFF
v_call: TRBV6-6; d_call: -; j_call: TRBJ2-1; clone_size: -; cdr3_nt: TGTGCCAGCGTTCAGGGCTCGGCGTACTCCTACAATGAGCAGTTCTTC; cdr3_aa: CASVQGSAYSYNEQFF
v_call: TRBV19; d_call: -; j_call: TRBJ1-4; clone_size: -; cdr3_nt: TGTGCCAGTAGTCTCAGGGGCGCAACTAATGAAAAACTGTTTTTT; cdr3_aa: CASSLRGATNEKLFF
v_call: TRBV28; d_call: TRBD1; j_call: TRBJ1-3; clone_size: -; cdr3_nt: TGTGCCAGCAGGGGGGACAGGGCTGGAAACACCATATATTTT; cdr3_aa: CASRGDRAGNTIYF
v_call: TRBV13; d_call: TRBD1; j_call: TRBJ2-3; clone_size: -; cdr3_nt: TGTGCCAGCAGCTTAGGGGGACAGGGGTCAGATACGCAGTATTTT; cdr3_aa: CASSLGGQGSDTQYF
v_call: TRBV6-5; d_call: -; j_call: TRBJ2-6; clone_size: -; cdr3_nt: TGTGCCAGCAGTTACTCATCCGGGGCCAACGTCCTGACTTTC; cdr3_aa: CASSYSSGANVLTF
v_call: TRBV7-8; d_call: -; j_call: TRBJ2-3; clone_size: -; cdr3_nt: TGTGCCAGCAGCCCCAACCTACGCACAGATACGCAGTATTTT; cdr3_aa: CASSPNLRTDTQYF
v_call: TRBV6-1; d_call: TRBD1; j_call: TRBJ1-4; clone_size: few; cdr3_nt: TGTGCCAGCAAGTTAGTTTACAGGGGTGAAGAAAAACTGTTTTTT; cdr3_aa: CASKLVYRGEEKLFF
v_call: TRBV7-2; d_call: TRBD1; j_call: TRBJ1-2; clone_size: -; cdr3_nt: TGTGCCAGCAGCTTAGCGCAAGGGGGCAGTGGAGGAGCGCGCTACACCTTC; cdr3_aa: CASSLAQGGSGGARYTF
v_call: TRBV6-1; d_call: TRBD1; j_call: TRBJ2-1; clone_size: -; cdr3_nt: TGTGCCAGCAAGGTTTTACAGGGGGCGAATAATGAGCAGTTCTTC; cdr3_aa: CASKVLQGANNEQFF
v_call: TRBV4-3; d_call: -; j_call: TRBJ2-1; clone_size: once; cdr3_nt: TGCGCCAGCAGCCAACCTAGGGTAGCGGAAGGGGACTACAATGAGCAGTTCTTC; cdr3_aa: CASSQPRVAEGDYNEQFF
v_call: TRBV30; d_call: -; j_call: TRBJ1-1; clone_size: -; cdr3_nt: TGTGCCTGGAGTGTACTTGGGACGGTGAACACTGAAGCTTTCTTT; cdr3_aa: CAWSVLGTVNTEAFF
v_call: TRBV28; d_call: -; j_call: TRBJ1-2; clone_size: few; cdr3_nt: TGTGCCAGCAGTTTAGACATCGGGACTTTCTACACTGGCTACACCTTC; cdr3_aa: CASSLDIGTFYTGYTF
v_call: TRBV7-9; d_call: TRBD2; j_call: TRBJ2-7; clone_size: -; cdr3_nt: TGTGCCAGCAGCCCAATCTTAGCGGGAAGTGGGGACGAGCAGTACTTC; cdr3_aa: CASSPILAGSGDEQYF
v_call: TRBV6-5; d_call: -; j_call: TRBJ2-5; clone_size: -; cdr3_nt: TGTGCCAGCAGTTACACAAGGAGTGGGGAGACCCAGTACTTC; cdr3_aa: CASSYTRSGETQYF
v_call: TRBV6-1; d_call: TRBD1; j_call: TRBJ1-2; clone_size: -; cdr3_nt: TGTGCCAGCAGTGACCTCACCAGGGGGATCTATGGCTACACCTTC; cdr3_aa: CASSDLTRGIYGYTF